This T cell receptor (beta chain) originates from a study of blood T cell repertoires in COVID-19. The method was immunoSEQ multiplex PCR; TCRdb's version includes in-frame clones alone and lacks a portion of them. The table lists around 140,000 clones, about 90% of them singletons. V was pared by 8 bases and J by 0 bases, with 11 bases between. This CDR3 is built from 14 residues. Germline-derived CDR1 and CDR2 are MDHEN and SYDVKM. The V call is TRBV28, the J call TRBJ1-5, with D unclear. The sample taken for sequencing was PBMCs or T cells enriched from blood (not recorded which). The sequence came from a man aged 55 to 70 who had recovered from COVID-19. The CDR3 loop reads CASDRHISNQPQHF. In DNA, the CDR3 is TGTGCCAGCGATCGACACATTAGCAATCAGCCCCAGCATTTT.